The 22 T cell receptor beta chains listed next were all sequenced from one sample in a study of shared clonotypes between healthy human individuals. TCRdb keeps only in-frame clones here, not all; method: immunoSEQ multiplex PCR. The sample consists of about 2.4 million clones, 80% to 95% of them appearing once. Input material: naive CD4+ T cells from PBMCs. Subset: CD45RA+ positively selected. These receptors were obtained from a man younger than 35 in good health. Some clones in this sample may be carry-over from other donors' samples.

The CDR3 DNA is TGTGCCAGCAGCTTGAGACCGGGTTACGAGCAGTACTTC. Residues: CASSLRPGYEQYF. The chain combines TRBV7-3 with TRBJ2-7; D gene uncertain. Germline CDR1 reads SGHTA; CDR2 reads FQGTGA. Deletions cut 3 bases from V and 4 bases from J, with 10 bases between. CDR3 length: 13 amino acids.

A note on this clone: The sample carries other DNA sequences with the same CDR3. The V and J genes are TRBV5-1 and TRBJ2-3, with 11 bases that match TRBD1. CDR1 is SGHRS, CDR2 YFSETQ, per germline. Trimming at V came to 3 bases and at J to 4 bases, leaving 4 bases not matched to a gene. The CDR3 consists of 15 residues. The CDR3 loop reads CASSSGQGAADTQYF. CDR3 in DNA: TGCGCCAGCAGCTCAGGACAGGGGGCTGCAGATACGCAGTATTTT.

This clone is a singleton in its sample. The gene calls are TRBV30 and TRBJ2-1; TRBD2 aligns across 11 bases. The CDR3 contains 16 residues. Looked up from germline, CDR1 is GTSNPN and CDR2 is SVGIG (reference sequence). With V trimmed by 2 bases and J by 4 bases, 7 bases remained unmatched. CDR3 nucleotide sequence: TGTGCCTGGAGTCTTGACCGGACTAGCGGGTACAATGAGCAGTTCTTC. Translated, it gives CAWSLDRTSGYNEQFF.

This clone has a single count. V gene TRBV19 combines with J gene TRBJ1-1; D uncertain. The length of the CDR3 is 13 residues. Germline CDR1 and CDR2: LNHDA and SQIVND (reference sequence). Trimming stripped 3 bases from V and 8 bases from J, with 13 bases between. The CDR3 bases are TGTGCCAGTAGTATTAAAGCAGCGAGGGAAGCTTTCTTT. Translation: CASSIKAAREAFF.

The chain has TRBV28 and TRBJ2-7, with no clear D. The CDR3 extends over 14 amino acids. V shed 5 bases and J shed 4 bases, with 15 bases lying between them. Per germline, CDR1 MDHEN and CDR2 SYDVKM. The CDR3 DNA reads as TGTGCCAGCAGTCGCCGGCTAGTAGGGTACGAGCAGTACTTC. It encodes CASSRRLVGYEQYF.

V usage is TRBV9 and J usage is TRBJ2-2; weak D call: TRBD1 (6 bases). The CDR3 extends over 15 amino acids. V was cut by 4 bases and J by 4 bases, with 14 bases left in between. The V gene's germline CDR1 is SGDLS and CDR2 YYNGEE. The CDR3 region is CASSYSGVVTGELFF. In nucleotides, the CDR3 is TGTGCCAGCAGCTACTCAGGGGTGGTCACCGGGGAGCTGTTTTTT.

The CDR3 reads CASSAQGSGGYTF. DNA for the CDR3: TGTGCCAGCAGCGCACAGGGGTCGGGTGGCTACACCTTC. The rearrangement links TRBV9 to TRBJ1-2; 7 bases align to TRBD1. Germline CDR1 is SGDLS and CDR2 is YYNGEE. Trimming cost V 3 bases and J 7 bases; bases outside gene matches: 6. The CDR3 has 13 residues.

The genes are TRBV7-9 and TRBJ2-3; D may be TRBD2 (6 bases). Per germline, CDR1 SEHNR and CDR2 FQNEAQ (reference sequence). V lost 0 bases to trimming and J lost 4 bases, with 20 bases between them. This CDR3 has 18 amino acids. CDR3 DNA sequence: TGTGCCAGCAGCTTAGCGCCGGCGGGAAAACGGGTGGCAGATACGCAGTATTTT. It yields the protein CASSLAPAGKRVADTQYF.

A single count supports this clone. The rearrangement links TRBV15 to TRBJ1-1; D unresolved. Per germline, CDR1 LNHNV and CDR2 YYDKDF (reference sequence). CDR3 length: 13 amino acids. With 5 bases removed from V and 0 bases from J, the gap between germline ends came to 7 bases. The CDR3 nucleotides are TGTGCCACCAGCTTTGACATGAACACTGAAGCTTTCTTT. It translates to CATSFDMNTEAFF.

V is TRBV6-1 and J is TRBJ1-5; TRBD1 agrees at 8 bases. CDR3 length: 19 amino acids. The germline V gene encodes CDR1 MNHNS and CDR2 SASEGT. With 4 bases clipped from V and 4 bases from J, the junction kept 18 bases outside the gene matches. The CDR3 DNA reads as TGTGCCAGCAGTGCTCGGTGGGTGAGGTCTACAGGGGGTAATCAGCCCCAGCATTTT. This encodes CASSARWVRSTGGNQPQHF.

CDR3 DNA sequence: TGTGCCAGCAGTGGCCTAGCGGGAGGTTTAAGGGGAATCTACGAGCAGTACTTC. Amino acids: CASSGLAGGLRGIYEQYF. The chain has TRBV6-4 and TRBJ2-7, with 11 nucleotides matching TRBD2. CDR3 length equals 18 residues. Germline values: CDR1 MRHNA, CDR2 SNTAGT. Trimming at V came to 4 bases and at J to 3 bases, leaving 14 bases not matched to a gene.

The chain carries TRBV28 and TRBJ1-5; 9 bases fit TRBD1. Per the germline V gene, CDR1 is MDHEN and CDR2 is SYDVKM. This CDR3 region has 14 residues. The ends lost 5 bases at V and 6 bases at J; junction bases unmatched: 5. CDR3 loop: CASSRGQGAQPQHF. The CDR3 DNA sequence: TGTGCCAGCAGTCGGGGACAGGGAGCTCAGCCCCAGCATTTT.

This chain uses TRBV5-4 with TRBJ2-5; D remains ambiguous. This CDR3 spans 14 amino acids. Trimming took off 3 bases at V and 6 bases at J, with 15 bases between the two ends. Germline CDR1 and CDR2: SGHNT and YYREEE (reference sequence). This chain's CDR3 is CASSSGSNSQTQYF. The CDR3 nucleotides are TGTGCCAGCAGCTCCGGGTCCAACTCCCAGACCCAGTACTTC.

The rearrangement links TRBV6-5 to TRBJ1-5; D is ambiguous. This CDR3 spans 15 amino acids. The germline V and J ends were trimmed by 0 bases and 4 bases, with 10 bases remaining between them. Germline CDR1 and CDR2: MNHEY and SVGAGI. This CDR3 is CASSYSGKPNQPQHF. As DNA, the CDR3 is TGTGCCAGCAGTTACTCTGGCAAACCAAATCAGCCCCAGCATTTT.

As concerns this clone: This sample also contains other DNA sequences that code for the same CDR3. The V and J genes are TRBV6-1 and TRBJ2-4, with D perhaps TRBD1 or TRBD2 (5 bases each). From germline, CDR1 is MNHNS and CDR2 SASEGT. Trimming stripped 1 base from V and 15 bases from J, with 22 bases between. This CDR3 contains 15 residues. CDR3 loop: CASSEGGGHWGSGYF. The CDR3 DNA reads TGTGCCAGCAGTGAAGGTGGTGGTCATTGGGGGAGTGGGTACTTC.

In DNA form, the CDR3 reads TGTGCCAGCAGCCAAGATAAGGGGTTAGGTGACACTGAAGCTTTCTTT. Protein: CASSQDKGLGDTEAFF. The J gene is TRBJ1-1, the V gene TRBV7-9; maybe TRBD1 (5 bases). This CDR3 comprises 16 residues. The V end lost 5 bases, the J end lost 3 bases, and 19 bases lay between the germline ends. Germline-derived CDR1 and CDR2 are SEHNR and FQNEAQ (reference sequence).

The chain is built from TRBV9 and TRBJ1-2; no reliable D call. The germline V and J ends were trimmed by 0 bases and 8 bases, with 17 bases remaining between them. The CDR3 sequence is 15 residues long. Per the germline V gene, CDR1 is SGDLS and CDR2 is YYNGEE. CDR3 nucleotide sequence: TGTGCCAGCAGCGTAGCTACCGGAGAATTAGGGGGCTACACCTTC. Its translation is CASSVATGELGGYTF.

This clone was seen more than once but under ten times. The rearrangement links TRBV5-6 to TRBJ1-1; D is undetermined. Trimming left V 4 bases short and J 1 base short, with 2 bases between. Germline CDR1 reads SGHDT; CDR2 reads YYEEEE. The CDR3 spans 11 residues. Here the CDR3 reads CASSRNTEAFF. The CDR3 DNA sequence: TGTGCCAGCAGCCGGAACACTGAAGCTTTCTTT.

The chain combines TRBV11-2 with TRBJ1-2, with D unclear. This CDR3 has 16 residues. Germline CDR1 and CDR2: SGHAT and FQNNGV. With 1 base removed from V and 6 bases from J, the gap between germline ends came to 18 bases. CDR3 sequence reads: CASSLGRSHRRNGYTF. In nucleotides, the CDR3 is TGTGCCAGCAGCTTAGGAAGGAGCCACCGCAGAAATGGCTACACCTTC.

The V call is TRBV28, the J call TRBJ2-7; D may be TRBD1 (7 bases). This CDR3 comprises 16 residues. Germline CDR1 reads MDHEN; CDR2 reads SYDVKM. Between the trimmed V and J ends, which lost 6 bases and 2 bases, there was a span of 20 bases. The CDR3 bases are TGTGCCAGCAGCCCATGGGGACAGCGGGCCACCTACGAGCAGTACTTC. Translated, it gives CASSPWGQRATYEQYF.

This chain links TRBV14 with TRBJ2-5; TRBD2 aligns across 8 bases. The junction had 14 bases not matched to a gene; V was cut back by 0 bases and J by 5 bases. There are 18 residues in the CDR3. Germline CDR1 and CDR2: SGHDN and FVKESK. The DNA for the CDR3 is TGTGCCAGCAGCCAAGATCTGAGGATAGCGGGGAGAGGGGAGACCCAGTACTTC. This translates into CASSQDLRIAGRGETQYF.

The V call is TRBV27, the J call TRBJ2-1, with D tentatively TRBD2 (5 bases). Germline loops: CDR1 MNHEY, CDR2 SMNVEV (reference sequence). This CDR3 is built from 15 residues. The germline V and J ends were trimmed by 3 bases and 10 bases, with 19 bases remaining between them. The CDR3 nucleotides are TGTGCCAGCAGTTTTCGCAGATCGGGATCCACGGAGCAGTTCTTC. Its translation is CASSFRRSGSTEQFF.